The T cell receptor (beta chain) under discussion was sequenced for a study of blood T cell repertoires in COVID-19. V lost 7 bases to trimming and J lost 6 bases, with 21 bases between them. The germline V gene encodes CDR1 GTSNPN and CDR2 SVGIG (reference sequence). The CDR3 consists of 15 residues. Some clones are missing from TCRdb's copy, which holds only in-frame ones; the method was immunoSEQ multiplex PCR. The sample comprises 140,000 or so clones, roughly 80% of which are singletons, and roughly 4.4% rests with the top ten. The specimen was peripheral blood. The V and J genes are TRBV30 and TRBJ1-4; D possibly corresponds to TRBD1 (6 bases). The TCR was taken from a human donor in a cohort sampled during active COVID-19. CDR3 sequence (DNA): TGTGCCTTGGGACAAGGATTTGACCTAGATGAAAAACTGTTTTTT. Its translation: CALGQGFDLDEKLFF.